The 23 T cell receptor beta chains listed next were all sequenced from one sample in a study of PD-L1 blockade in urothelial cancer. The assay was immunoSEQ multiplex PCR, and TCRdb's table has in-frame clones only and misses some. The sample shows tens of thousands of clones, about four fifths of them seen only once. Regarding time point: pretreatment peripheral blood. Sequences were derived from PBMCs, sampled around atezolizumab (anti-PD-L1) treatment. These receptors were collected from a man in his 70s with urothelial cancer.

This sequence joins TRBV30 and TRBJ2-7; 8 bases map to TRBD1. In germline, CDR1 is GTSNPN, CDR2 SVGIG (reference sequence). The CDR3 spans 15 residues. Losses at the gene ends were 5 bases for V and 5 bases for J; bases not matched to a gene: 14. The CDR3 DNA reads TGTGCCTGGGACCCTCGGGGCCAGGGGGCCCACGAGCAGTACTTC. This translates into CAWDPRGQGAHEQYF.

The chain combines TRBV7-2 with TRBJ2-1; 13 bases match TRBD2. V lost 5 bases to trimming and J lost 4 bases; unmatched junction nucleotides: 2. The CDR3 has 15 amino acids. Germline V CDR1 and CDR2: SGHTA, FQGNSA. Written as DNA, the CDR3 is TGTGCCAGCAGCCGGACTAGCGGGAGTTACAATGAGCAGTTCTTC. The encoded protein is CASSRTSGSYNEQFF.

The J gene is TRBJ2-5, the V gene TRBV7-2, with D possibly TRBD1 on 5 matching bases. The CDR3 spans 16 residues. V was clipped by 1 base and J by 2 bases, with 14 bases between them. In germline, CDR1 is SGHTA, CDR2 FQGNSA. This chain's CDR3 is CASSLGPGLTQETQYF. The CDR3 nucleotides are TGTGCCAGCAGCTTAGGTCCAGGGCTAACTCAAGAGACCCAGTACTTC.

The CDR3: CASREGTQGHGYTF. CDR3 DNA sequence: TGCGCCAGCAGGGAGGGAACACAGGGGCATGGCTACACCTTC. The chain carries TRBV5-1 and TRBJ1-2; 7 bases line up with TRBD1. The J segment lost 6 bases and the V segment lost 5 bases, leaving 10 bases of the junction unmatched. The CDR3 contains 14 residues. Germline CDR1 is SGHRS and CDR2 is YFSETQ.

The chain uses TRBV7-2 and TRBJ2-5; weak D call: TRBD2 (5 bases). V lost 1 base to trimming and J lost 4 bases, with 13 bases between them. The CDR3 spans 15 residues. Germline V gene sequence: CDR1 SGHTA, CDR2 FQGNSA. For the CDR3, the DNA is TGTGCCAGCAGCTTAGGTGCGGAGGTCGGAGAGACCCAGTACTTC. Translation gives CASSLGAEVGETQYF.

DNA of the CDR3: TGTGCCAGCAGCTTGGAGGGGACAGGCTATGGCTACACCTTC. Residues: CASSLEGTGYGYTF. V is TRBV5-8 and J is TRBJ1-2; TRBD1 matches 8 bases. The junction had 2 bases not matched to a gene; V was cut back by 0 bases and J by 4 bases. This CDR3 contains 14 residues. The germline V gene encodes CDR1 SGHTS and CDR2 YDEGEE. The variable domain in full, completed from reference TRBV5-8 and TRBJ1-2, reads EAGVTQSPTHLIKTRGQQATLRCSPISGHTSVYWYQQALGLGLQFLLWYDEGEERNRGNFPPRFSGRQFPNYSSELNVNALELEDSALYLCASSLEGTGYGYTFGSGTRLTVV.

DNA for the CDR3: TGTGCCTGGAGTCAAGCCACCCGGGAGACCCAGTACTTC. It yields the protein CAWSQATRETQYF. The V gene is TRBV30, the J gene TRBJ2-5, with no clear D. CDR1 and CDR2 (germline): GTSNPN, SVGIG (reference sequence). CDR3 length equals 13 residues. The germline V and J ends were trimmed by 2 bases and 5 bases, with 12 bases remaining between them.

CDR3 amino acids: CASSEGGLAVNEQFF. DNA of the CDR3: TGTGCCAGCAGCGAGGGAGGACTAGCGGTCAATGAGCAGTTCTTC. The rearrangement links TRBV9 to TRBJ2-1, with TRBD2 identical over 10 bases. Germline assignment: CDR1 SGDLS and CDR2 YYNGEE. This CDR3 is built from 15 residues. Germline trimming cut 3 bases from V and 6 bases from J; bases unmatched to any gene: 6.

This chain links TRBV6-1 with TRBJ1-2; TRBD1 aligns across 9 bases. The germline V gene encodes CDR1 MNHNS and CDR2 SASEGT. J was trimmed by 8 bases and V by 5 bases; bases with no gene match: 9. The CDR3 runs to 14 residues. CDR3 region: CASSNRDRVGGYTF. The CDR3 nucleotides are TGTGCCAGCAGTAACCGGGACAGGGTTGGCGGCTACACCTTC.

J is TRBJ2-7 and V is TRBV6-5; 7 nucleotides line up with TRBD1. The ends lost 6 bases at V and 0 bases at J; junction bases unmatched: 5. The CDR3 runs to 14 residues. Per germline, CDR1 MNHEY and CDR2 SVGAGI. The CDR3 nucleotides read TGTGCCAGCAGAACCCACAGGGGCTCCTACGAGCAGTACTTC. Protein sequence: CASRTHRGSYEQYF.

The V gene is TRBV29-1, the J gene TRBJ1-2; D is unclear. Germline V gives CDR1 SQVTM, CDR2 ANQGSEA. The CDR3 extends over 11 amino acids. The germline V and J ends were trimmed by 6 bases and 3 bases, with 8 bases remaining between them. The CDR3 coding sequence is TGCAGCGTGGAGGCATACTATGGCTACACCTTC. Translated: CSVEAYYGYTF.

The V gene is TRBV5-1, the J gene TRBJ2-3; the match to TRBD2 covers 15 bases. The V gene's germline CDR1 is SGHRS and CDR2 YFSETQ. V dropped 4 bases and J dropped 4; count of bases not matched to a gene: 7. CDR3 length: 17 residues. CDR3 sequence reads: CASSLLGLAGGSDTQYF. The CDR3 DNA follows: TGCGCCAGCAGCCTACTCGGACTAGCGGGGGGGTCAGATACGCAGTATTTT.

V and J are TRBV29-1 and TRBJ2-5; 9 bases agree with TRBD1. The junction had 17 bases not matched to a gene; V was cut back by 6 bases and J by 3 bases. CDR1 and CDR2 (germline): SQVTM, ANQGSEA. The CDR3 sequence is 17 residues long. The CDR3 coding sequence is TGCAGCGTGACGGGACAGGGTCATTCTCGGGTCAAAGAGACCCAGTACTTC. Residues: CSVTGQGHSRVKETQYF.

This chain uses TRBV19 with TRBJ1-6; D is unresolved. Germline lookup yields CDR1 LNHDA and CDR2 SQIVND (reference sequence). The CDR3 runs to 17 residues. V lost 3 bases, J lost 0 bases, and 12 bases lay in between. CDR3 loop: CASSISAESSYNSPLHF. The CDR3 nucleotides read TGTGCCAGTAGTATCTCAGCGGAAAGCTCCTATAATTCACCCCTCCACTTT. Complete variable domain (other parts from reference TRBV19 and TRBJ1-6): DGGITQSPKYLFRKEGQNVTLSCEQNLNHDAMYWYRQDPGQGLRLIYYSQIVNDFQKGDIAEGYSVSREKKESFPLTVTSAQKNPTAFYLCASSISAESSYNSPLHFGNGTRLTVT.

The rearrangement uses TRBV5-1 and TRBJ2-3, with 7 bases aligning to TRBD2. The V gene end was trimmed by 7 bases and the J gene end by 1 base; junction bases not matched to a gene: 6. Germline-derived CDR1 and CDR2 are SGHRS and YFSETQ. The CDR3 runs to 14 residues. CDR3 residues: CASSLGGGTDTQYF. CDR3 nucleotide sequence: TGCGCCAGCTCCCTTGGGGGGGGCACAGATACGCAGTATTTT.

For the CDR3, the DNA is TGTGCCAGCAGCTTATTAGCGGGGGTCGACCAAGAGACCCAGTACTTC. It specifies CASSLLAGVDQETQYF. V usage is TRBV5-4 and J usage is TRBJ2-5, with TRBD2 matching over 9 bases. J was trimmed by 0 bases and V by 2 bases; bases with no gene match: 5. The CDR3 is made up of 16 amino acids. Per germline, CDR1 SGHNT and CDR2 YYREEE (reference sequence).

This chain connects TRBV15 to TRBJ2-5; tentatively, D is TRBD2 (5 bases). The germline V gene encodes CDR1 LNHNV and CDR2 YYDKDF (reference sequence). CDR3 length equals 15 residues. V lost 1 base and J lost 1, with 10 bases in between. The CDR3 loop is CATSRGVGGQETQYF. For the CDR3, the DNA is TGTGCCACCAGCAGAGGGGTTGGAGGCCAAGAGACCCAGTACTTC. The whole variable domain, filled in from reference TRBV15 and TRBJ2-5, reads DAMVIQNPRYQVTQFGKPVTLSCSQTLNHNVMYWYQQKSSQAPKLLFHYYDKDFNNEADTPDNFQSRRPNTSFCFLDIRSPGLGDTAMYLCATSRGVGGQETQYFGPGTRLLVL.

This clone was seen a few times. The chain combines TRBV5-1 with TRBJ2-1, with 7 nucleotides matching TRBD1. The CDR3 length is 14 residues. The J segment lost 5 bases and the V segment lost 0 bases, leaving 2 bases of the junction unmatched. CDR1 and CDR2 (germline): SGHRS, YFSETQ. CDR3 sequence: CASSLDTGDNEQFF. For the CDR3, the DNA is TGCGCCAGCAGCTTGGATACAGGGGACAATGAGCAGTTCTTC.

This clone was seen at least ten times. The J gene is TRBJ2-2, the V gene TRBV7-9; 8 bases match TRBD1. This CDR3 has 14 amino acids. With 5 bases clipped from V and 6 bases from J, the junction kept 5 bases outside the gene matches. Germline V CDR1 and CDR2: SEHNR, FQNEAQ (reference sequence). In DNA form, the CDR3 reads TGTGCCAGCAGCGGACAGGGTAGAGCCGGGGAGCTGTTTTTT. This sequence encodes CASSGQGRAGELFF.

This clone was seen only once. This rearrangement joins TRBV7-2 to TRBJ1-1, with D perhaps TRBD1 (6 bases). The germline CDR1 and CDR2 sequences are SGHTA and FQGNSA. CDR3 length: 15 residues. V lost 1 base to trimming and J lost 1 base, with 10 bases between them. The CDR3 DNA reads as TGTGCCAGCAGCTTAGTCACAGGGACGAACACTGAAGCTTTCTTT. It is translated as CASSLVTGTNTEAFF. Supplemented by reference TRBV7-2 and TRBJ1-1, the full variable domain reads GAGVSQSPSNKVTEKGKDVELRCDPISGHTALYWYRQSLGQGLEFLIYFQGNSAPDKSGLPSDRFSAERTGGSVSTLTIQRTQQEDSAVYLCASSLVTGTNTEAFFGQGTRLTVV.

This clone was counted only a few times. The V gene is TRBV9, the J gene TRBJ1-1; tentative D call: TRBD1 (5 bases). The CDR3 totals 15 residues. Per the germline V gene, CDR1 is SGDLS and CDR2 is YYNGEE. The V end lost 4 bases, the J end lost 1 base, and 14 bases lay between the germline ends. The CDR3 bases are TGTGCCAGCAGCTACGAGGGACTTCCGAACACTGAAGCTTTCTTT. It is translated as CASSYEGLPNTEAFF.

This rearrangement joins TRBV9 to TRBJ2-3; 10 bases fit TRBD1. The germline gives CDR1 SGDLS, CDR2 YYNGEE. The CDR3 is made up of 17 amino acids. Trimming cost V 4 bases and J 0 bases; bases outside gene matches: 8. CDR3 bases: TGTGCCAGCAGCATTGAGGGACAGGGGCTAAGCACAGATACGCAGTATTTT. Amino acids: CASSIEGQGLSTDTQYF.

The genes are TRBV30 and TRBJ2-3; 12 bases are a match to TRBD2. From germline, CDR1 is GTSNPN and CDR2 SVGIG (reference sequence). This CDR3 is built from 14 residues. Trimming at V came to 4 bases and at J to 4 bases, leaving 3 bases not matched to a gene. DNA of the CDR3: TGTGCCTGGATTTCTAGCGGGGGGGCAGATACGCAGTATTTT. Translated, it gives CAWISSGGADTQYF. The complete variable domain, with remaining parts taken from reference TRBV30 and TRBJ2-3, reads SQTIHQWPATLVQPVGSPLSLECTVEGTSNPNLYWYRQAAGRGLQLLFYSVGIGQISSEVPQNLSASRPQDRQFILSSKKLLLSDSGFYLCAWISSGGADTQYFGPGTRLTVL.